Here is one T cell receptor (beta chain) with its context. TCRdb fed the RT-PCR reads into MiXCR, producing one record per CDR3 protein. Among some 480,000 distinct CDR3 sequences listed, around 9.9% were seen once. The germline V and J ends were trimmed by 5 bases and 0 bases, with 16 bases remaining between them. CDR3 length: 15 residues. Germline CDR1 reads DFQATT; CDR2 reads SNEGSKA (reference sequence). The data were taken from a study of response to subunit inactivated influenza vaccine. Sequencing used PBMCs from blood, obtained roughly 6 weeks after vaccination. The chain has TRBV20-1 and TRBJ2-5; tentatively, D is TRBD1 (6 bases). The sequence derives from a man in his forties or fifties who received an inactivated influenza vaccine. CDR3 sequence reads: CSAYRVDSYQETQYF. CDR3 nucleotide sequence: TGCAGTGCTTACAGGGTAGACTCGTACCAAGAGACCCAGTACTTC.